This T cell receptor (beta chain) was sequenced in a study of T cell responses to AZD1222 COVID-19 vaccine. In the study overall: Both about-4-week and about-12-week second-dose recipients were combined.

Study-level points and caveats: The sample set comprised mostly white British donors with more females, and clonal diversity was possibly underestimated. Across the whole spike, CD4 TCRs peaked at regions 160-218 and 743-854. Repertoire collection took place solely once the T cell response had peaked.

Generated by immunoSEQ multiplex PCR, the TCRdb table keeps only in-frame clones and is missing some. The sample carries 130,000 or so clones, 93% recorded once. In regard to this clone: Its specificity is not known.

The length of the CDR3 is 15 residues. The source material was peripheral blood, sampled on day 0 of AZD1222 vaccination. The source is an adult in good health. The chain employs TRBV21-1 and TRBJ2-1; the table calls TRBD1, which could not be checked here. TRBV21-1 is listed as a pseudogene. The CDR3 reads CASSPQNQGNNEQFF. CDR3 nucleotides: TGTGCCAGCAGCCCTCAAAACCAGGGAAACAATGAGCAGTTCTTC.